These 8 T cell receptor beta chains came from one sample sequenced in a study of blood T cell repertoires in COVID-19. Generated by immunoSEQ multiplex PCR, the TCRdb table keeps only in-frame clones and is missing some. The data show 45,000 to 60,000 clones, roughly four fifths seen once. The sequencing sample was made of peripheral blood. These receptors were taken from a woman aged 55-70 years with acute or convalescent COVID-19.

The rearrangement links TRBV30 to TRBJ1-5; possible D gene TRBD1, 6 bases. Germline V gene data show CDR1 as GTSNPN and CDR2 as SVGIG (reference sequence). The CDR3 is 19 residues long. Trimming pared 0 bases from V and 0 bases from J, leaving 21 bases between. The CDR3 bases are TGTGCCTGGAGTGTAAACAAACCGGGACAAACTAATAGCAATCAGCCCCAGCATTTT. Protein product: CAWSVNKPGQTNSNQPQHF.

The genes are TRBV3-1 (or the pseudogene TRBV3-2) and TRBJ1-1, with 7 positions matching TRBD1. V was clipped by 6 bases and J by 10 bases; unmatched bases: 14. CDR1 is LGHDT and CDR2 is YNNKEL in the germline V gene (reference sequence). This CDR3 contains 14 residues. The CDR3 DNA is TGTGCCAGCAGTGTTAGACAGGGCAACCGGGTAGCTTTCTTT. Protein sequence: CASSVRQGNRVAFF.

This chain links TRBV23-1 with TRBJ2-1, with 7 bases identical to TRBD1. TRBV23-1 is known as an ORF, though its function is uncertain. The CDR3 length is 20 residues. J lost 0 bases, V lost 0 bases, and 14 bases had no gene match. This CDR3 is CASSQSSLGTGDLSYNEQFF. The DNA for the CDR3 is TGCGCCAGCAGTCAATCGTCATTGGGAACAGGGGACCTCTCCTACAATGAGCAGTTCTTC.

The chain couples TRBV6-5 to TRBJ1-3; TRBD1 might be the D (5 bases). The length of the CDR3 is 14 residues. Germline V lookup: CDR1 MNHEY, CDR2 SVGAGI. V was shortened by 7 bases and J by 0 bases, with 10 bases between the two germline ends. The CDR3 loop is CASNGRVSGNTIYF. The CDR3, as DNA: TGTGCCAGCAACGGCAGGGTCTCTGGAAACACCATATATTTT.

This clone was counted between two and nine times. The chain has TRBV6-5 and TRBJ2-7, with D possibly being TRBD1 (6 bases). Germline V gives CDR1 MNHEY, CDR2 SVGAGI. Trimming removed 7 bases at V and 2 bases at J, with 9 bases between. This CDR3 contains 12 residues. The CDR3 DNA is TGTGCCAGCATAGACAGGACCTACGAGCAGTACTTC. Translation: CASIDRTYEQYF.

The J gene is TRBJ1-6, the V gene TRBV5-1; D may be TRBD1 (5 bases). CDR1 and CDR2 from the germline V gene are SGHRS and YFSETQ. Trimming pared 4 bases from V and 7 bases from J, leaving 15 bases between. This CDR3 comprises 15 residues. CDR3 region: CASSTAGRTNSPLHF. In DNA form, the CDR3 reads TGCGCCAGCAGCACCGCAGGGCGCACCAATTCACCCCTCCACTTT.

The chain uses TRBV28 and TRBJ2-2, with unresolved D. The germline gives CDR1 MDHEN, CDR2 SYDVKM. The CDR3 is 14 amino acids. Trimming took off 7 bases at V and 1 base at J, with 10 bases between the two ends. CDR3 amino acids: CASTAVRNTGELFF. For the CDR3, the DNA is TGTGCCAGCACCGCGGTGCGGAACACCGGGGAGCTGTTTTTT.

The chain recombines TRBV9 with TRBJ2-3; TRBD2 might be the D (6 bases). This CDR3 comprises 16 residues. The V gene lost 0 bases and the J gene lost 4 bases, with 15 bases spanning the gap. The V gene's germline CDR1 is SGDLS and CDR2 YYNGEE. The CDR3 protein is CASSVEGGSRADTQYF. The CDR3, as DNA: TGTGCCAGCAGCGTAGAAGGAGGGAGCCGCGCAGATACGCAGTATTTT.